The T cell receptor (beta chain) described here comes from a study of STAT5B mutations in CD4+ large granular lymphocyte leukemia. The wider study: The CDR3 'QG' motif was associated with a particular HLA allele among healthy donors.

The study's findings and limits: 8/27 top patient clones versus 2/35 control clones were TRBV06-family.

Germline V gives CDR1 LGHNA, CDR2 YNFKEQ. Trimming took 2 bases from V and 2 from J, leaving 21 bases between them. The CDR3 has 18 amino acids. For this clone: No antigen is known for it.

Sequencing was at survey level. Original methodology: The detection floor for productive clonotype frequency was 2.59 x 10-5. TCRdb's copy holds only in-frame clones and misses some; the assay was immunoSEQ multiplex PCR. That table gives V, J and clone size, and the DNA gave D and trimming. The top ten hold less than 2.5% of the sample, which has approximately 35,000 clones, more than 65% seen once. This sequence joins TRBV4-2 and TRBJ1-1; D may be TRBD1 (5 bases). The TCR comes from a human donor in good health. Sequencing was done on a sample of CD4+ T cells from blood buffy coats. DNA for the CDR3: TGTGCCAGCAGCCAACCGGGAGGCAGGGAAAACTTAAACACTGAAGCTTTCTTT. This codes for CASSQPGGRENLNTEAFF.